One sample yielded the 22 T cell receptor beta chains listed below, sequenced in a study of blood T cells in healthy people across ages. A second 7 to 11 cycle PCR used barcoded and J-beta primers. MiXCR, applied by TCRdb to the 5' RACE reads, yields one record per CDR3 protein. The sample contains 1.5 million to 2 million distinct CDR3 sequences, roughly 28% of which appear only once. Sequencing was done on a sample of blood. Source of these receptors: a woman under 40 in good health.

The chain combines TRBV2 with TRBJ2-5; the D is unclear. V was clipped by 3 bases and J by 5 bases, with 13 bases between them. Per the germline V gene, CDR1 is SNHLY and CDR2 is FYNNEI. The CDR3 runs to 14 residues. CDR3 bases: TGTGCCAGCAGTGATGATAGGACCTCCGAGACCCAGTACTTC. Its protein product is CASSDDRTSETQYF.

The chain has TRBV12-3 or TRBV12-4 and TRBJ2-5; 8 nucleotides align to TRBD2. This CDR3 region has 16 residues. Unmatched junction bases numbered 15, after V lost 3 bases and J lost 9 bases. CDR3 sequence: CASSFVRRGAVEAQYF. The CDR3 DNA reads TGTGCCAGCAGTTTTGTCCGGCGGGGGGCTGTCGAGGCCCAGTACTTC.

This clonotype was observed many times. This sequence joins TRBV29-1 and TRBJ2-5; D possibly matches TRBD1 or TRBD2 (5 bases each). Trimming took off 8 bases at V and 7 bases at J, with 20 bases between the two ends. The CDR3 extends over 13 amino acids. Per the germline V gene, CDR1 is SQVTM and CDR2 is ANQGSEA. CDR3 sequence (DNA): TGCAGCATTGCGAAGGGACCACCCGGGACCCAGTACTTC. This sequence encodes CSIAKGPPGTQYF.

There are many counts of this clonotype. The chain links TRBV5-1 to TRBJ2-7, with a possible D match to TRBD2 (5 bases). This CDR3 has 12 amino acids. Deletions cut 4 bases from V and 10 bases from J, with 15 bases between. The germline V gene has CDR1 SGHRS and CDR2 YFSETQ. The CDR3 DNA reads as TGCGCCAGCAGCCTCGAAGGACGGGGTCAGTACTTC. Amino acid sequence: CASSLEGRGQYF.

This clonotype has a handful of counts. V gene TRBV5-1 combines with J gene TRBJ2-1, with D perhaps matching TRBD2 (6 bases). The CDR3 runs 16 residues. Germline assignment: CDR1 SGHRS and CDR2 YFSETQ. V was cut by 1 base and J by 6 bases, with 17 bases left in between. In nucleotides, the CDR3 is TGCGCCAGCAGCTTGTTTCGGGACTCCCGGCTCAATGAGCAGTTCTTC. As protein: CASSLFRDSRLNEQFF.

V and J are TRBV6-2 or TRBV6-3 and TRBJ2-7; D is unresolved. The V end lost 7 bases, the J end lost 5 bases, and 15 bases lay between the germline ends. The CDR3 spans 13 residues. The germline V gene encodes CDR1 MNHEY and CDR2 SVGEGT. The CDR3 DNA sequence: TGTGCCAGCAAGGAGACCCATGCGGACGAGCAGTACTTC. Protein: CASKETHADEQYF.

There are many counts of this clonotype. The rearrangement joins TRBV20-1 to TRBJ1-5; no firm D call. V was cut by 0 bases and J by 3 bases, with 6 bases left in between. Germline V lookup: CDR1 DFQATT, CDR2 SNEGSKA (reference sequence). CDR3 size: 13 residues. This CDR3 reads CSARDTFNQPQHF. The CDR3, as DNA: TGCAGTGCTAGAGACACCTTCAATCAGCCCCAGCATTTT.

V is TRBV12-3 or TRBV12-4 and J is TRBJ1-1, with a tentative D call TRBD1 (6 bases). The CDR3 loop spans 17 amino acids. Trimming pared 7 bases from V and 1 base from J, leaving 22 bases between. CDR3 bases: TGTGCCAGCACCCCCACCCCGGGGGCACTGAAGAACACTGAAGCTTTCTTT. This sequence encodes CASTPTPGALKNTEAFF.

The chain has TRBV14 and TRBJ2-1; D perhaps matches TRBD2 (5 bases). The CDR3 is made up of 16 amino acids. Deletions cut 2 bases from V and 8 bases from J, with 19 bases between. CDR1 and CDR2 (germline): SGHDN, FVKESK. The CDR3 DNA follows: TGTGCCAGCAGCCAACTAACTAGTTCGTTTGGCGATGAGCAGTTCTTC. Translation: CASSQLTSSFGDEQFF.

The CDR3 loop reads CASSGEEQFF. The CDR3 region has the DNA TGTGCCAGCAGCGGTGAGGAGCAGTTCTTC. J is TRBJ2-1 and V is TRBV9, with unresolved D. This CDR3 spans 10 amino acids. The germline gives CDR1 SGDLS, CDR2 YYNGEE. The V end lost 3 bases, the J end lost 10 bases, and 5 bases lay between the germline ends.

This clonotype was detected a few times. This rearrangement joins TRBV14 to TRBJ2-7, with D unresolved. The ends were cut back, 0 bases at V and 1 base at J, with 10 bases in the middle. Germline V lookup: CDR1 SGHDN, CDR2 FVKESK. The CDR3 consists of 15 residues. The CDR3 DNA reads TGTGCCAGCAGCCAAGAGGAACTGGCATCCTACGAGCAGTACTTC. Translation gives CASSQEELASYEQYF.

The chain recombines TRBV18 with TRBJ1-3; 7 bases fit TRBD1. The CDR3 sequence is 16 residues long. Per germline, CDR1 KGHSH and CDR2 LQKENI. The trim removed 2 bases at V and 0 bases at J, leaving 4 bases unmatched. CDR3 loop: CASSPGDSHSGNTIYF. The CDR3 DNA is TGTGCCAGCTCACCAGGGGACAGCCACTCTGGAAACACCATATATTTT.

This clonotype was seen more than once but under ten times. The chain employs TRBV5-1 and TRBJ2-5, with 8 positions matching TRBD2. V trimming: 0 bases; J trimming: 2 bases; junction bases outside the gene matches: 9. Looked up from germline, CDR1 is SGHRS and CDR2 is YFSETQ. The CDR3 runs 17 residues. CDR3 in DNA: TGCGCCAGCAGCTTGGCCAACAGCGGGGGAGCACAAGAGACCCAGTACTTC. It codes for CASSLANSGGAQETQYF. Supplemented by reference TRBV5-1 and TRBJ2-5, the full variable domain reads KAGVTQTPRYLIKTRGQQVTLSCSPISGHRSVSWYQQTPGQGLQFLFEYFSETQRNKGNFPGRFSGRQFSNSRSEMNVSTLELGDSALYLCASSLANSGGAQETQYFGPGTRLLVL.

This clonotype was recorded a few times. The chain couples TRBV29-1 to TRBJ2-7; TRBD1 might be the D (6 bases). This CDR3 has 13 amino acids. The V and J ends lost 5 bases and 3 bases respectively, with 14 bases between them. Germline-derived CDR1 and CDR2 are SQVTM and ANQGSEA. The chain's CDR3 is CSVLQGGGYEQYF. The CDR3 DNA reads TGCAGCGTTTTACAGGGCGGCGGCTACGAGCAGTACTTC.

This clonotype was seen a few times. Here the CDR3 reads CSSSSGTSTGEQYF. CDR3 DNA: TGCAGCTCAAGCTCCGGGACTAGCACGGGCGAGCAGTACTTC. V gene TRBV20-1 combines with J gene TRBJ2-7; TRBD2 agrees at 9 bases. Per the germline V gene, CDR1 is DFQATT and CDR2 is SNEGSKA (reference sequence). There are 14 residues in the CDR3.

This clonotype was picked up one time. The V call is TRBV12-3 or TRBV12-4, the J call TRBJ1-2; tentative D call: TRBD1 (5 bases). V was trimmed by 2 bases and J by 8 bases, leaving 12 bases between them. The CDR3 length is 13 residues. The CDR3 DNA follows: TGTGCCAGCAGTTTACGGAGGGGATGGGGCTACACCTTC. Encoded protein: CASSLRRGWGYTF.

This clonotype was detected a few times. The J gene is TRBJ2-7, the V gene TRBV19, with no clear D. This CDR3 region has 14 residues. CDR1 and CDR2 from the germline V gene are LNHDA and SQIVND (reference sequence). Trimming cost V 5 bases and J 2 bases, with 13 bases left between them. The CDR3 loop reads CASSRSFWAYEQYF. The CDR3, as DNA: TGTGCCAGTAGTCGGAGTTTCTGGGCCTACGAGCAGTACTTC.

CDR3 DNA: TGTGCCTGGAGTGTATTGGTGGCTAGCGGGGGGCTAGATACGCAGTATTTT. It translates to CAWSVLVASGGLDTQYF. V gene TRBV30 combines with J gene TRBJ2-3, with 11 bases fitting TRBD2. The CDR3 totals 17 residues. J was trimmed by 5 bases and V by 0 bases; bases with no gene match: 10. The germline CDR1 and CDR2 sequences are GTSNPN and SVGIG (reference sequence).

This clonotype was seen many times. J is TRBJ2-1 and V is TRBV4-1; 8 nucleotides line up with TRBD1. The V gene end was trimmed by 5 bases and the J gene end by 4 bases; junction bases not matched to a gene: 10. This CDR3 is built from 16 residues. CDR1 is MGHRA and CDR2 is YSYEKL in the germline V gene. The CDR3 reads CASSSRTGSDYNEQFF. The CDR3 coding sequence is TGCGCCAGCAGCTCCCGGACAGGGTCCGATTACAATGAGCAGTTCTTC.

The chain has TRBV2 and TRBJ2-2; D remains unclear. This CDR3 contains 15 residues. CDR1 and CDR2 from the germline V gene are SNHLY and FYNNEI. V lost 3 bases and J lost 1, with 9 bases in between. The CDR3 nucleotides are TGTGCCAGCAGTGACGCCAGGAAGAACACCGGGGAGCTGTTTTTT. Protein: CASSDARKNTGELFF.

J is TRBJ2-2 and V is TRBV6-1; the match to TRBD1 covers 8 bases. J was trimmed by 7 bases and V by 3 bases; bases with no gene match: 7. The CDR3 runs 15 residues. CDR1 is MNHNS and CDR2 is SASEGT in the germline V gene. CDR3 nucleotide sequence: TGTGCCAGCAGTGACCCCAGGGGGCACGTCGGGGAGCTGTTTTTT. This codes for CASSDPRGHVGELFF.

On this clonotype: This may be a read error: a much more frequent sequence differs by one nucleotide. V and J are TRBV12-3 or TRBV12-4 and TRBJ2-1; D not certain. This CDR3 spans 13 amino acids. V was shortened by 3 bases and J by 14 bases, with 17 bases between the two germline ends. CDR3 bases: TGTGCCAGCAGTTTCAGGCGGTGGCCGGGCGAGTTCTTC. Protein product: CASSFRRWPGEFF.